This passage covers 9 T cell receptor beta chains from one sample sequenced in a study of blood T cell repertoires in COVID-19. Libraries were prepared by immunoSEQ multiplex PCR; TCRdb keeps only in-frame clonotypes and omits some of them. The table has hundreds of thousands of clones, around 85% seen once. Source material: PBMCs or T cells enriched from blood (not recorded which). These receptors were collected from a woman aged 40 to 55 who had recovered from COVID-19.

The chain links TRBV24-1 to TRBJ1-2; 7 bases are shared with TRBD1. Germline V CDR1 and CDR2: KGHDR, SFDVKD. The CDR3 runs 15 residues. V gave up 2 bases and J gave up 8 bases; unmatched junction bases: 10. CDR3 amino acids: CATSDSSGGNGGYTF. The DNA for the CDR3 is TGTGCCACCAGTGATTCGTCAGGGGGGAATGGGGGCTACACCTTC.

CDR3 nucleotide sequence: TGTGCCAGCAGTTACGGGACTAGCGGGAGAACCTACGAGCAGTACTTC. Translating it yields CASSYGTSGRTYEQYF. The chain is built from TRBV6-2 or TRBV6-3 and TRBJ2-7, with 14 bases matching TRBD2. This CDR3 has 16 residues. V was pared by 2 bases and J by 2 bases, with 2 bases of the junction left unmatched. Germline CDR1 and CDR2: MNHEY and SVGEGT.

The chain employs TRBV7-2 and TRBJ2-7, with 7 bases matching TRBD2. Germline CDR1 SGHTA, CDR2 FQGNSA. V was pared by 1 base and J by 1 base, with 4 bases of the junction left unmatched. The CDR3 is 15 amino acids. The CDR3 is CASSLGLRESYEQYF. CDR3 DNA: TGTGCCAGCAGCTTAGGATTGCGGGAGTCCTACGAGCAGTACTTC.

The rearrangement links TRBV7-2 to TRBJ1-6; TRBD1 matches at 9 bases. CDR1 is SGHTA, CDR2 FQGNSA, per germline. J gave up 10 bases and V 5 bases, and 6 bases lay outside the gene matches. This CDR3 has 14 residues. CDR3 DNA: TGTGCCAGCAGCCTGGGACAGGGATACTCACCCCTCCACTTT. Translating gives CASSLGQGYSPLHF.

The chain employs TRBV9 and TRBJ2-2; tentatively, D is TRBD2 (5 bases). The CDR3 runs to 14 residues. CDR1 and CDR2 (germline): SGDLS, YYNGEE. Trimming cost V 6 bases and J 8 bases, with 17 bases left between them. As DNA, the CDR3 is TGTGCCAGCACCCTAGAAGCGGCAAGAGGGGAGCTGTTTTTT. This translates into CASTLEAARGELFF.

The rearrangement links TRBV5-6 to TRBJ1-2; TRBD1 aligns across 8 bases. The CDR3 loop spans 16 amino acids. CDR1 is SGHDT, CDR2 YYEEEE, per germline. J was trimmed by 5 bases and V by 0 bases; bases with no gene match: 9. The CDR3: CASSLVGGQAAYGYTF. In nucleotides, the CDR3 is TGTGCCAGCAGCTTGGTTGGGGGACAGGCTGCTTATGGCTACACCTTC.

This sequence joins TRBV12-3 or TRBV12-4 and TRBJ1-1; D remains ambiguous. This CDR3 has 13 residues. Trimming left V 2 bases short and J 6 bases short, with 10 bases between. The CDR3: CASSLYRSAEAFF. For the CDR3, the DNA is TGTGCCAGCAGTTTATACAGATCGGCTGAAGCTTTCTTT.

CDR3 in amino acids: CASSRQGSGANVLTF. The CDR3 nucleotides read TGTGCCAGCAGTAGACAGGGTTCTGGGGCCAACGTCCTGACTTTC. This sequence joins TRBV27 and TRBJ2-6, with TRBD1 matching 7 bases. The CDR3 loop spans 15 amino acids. Trimming removed 5 bases from V and 1 base from J; junction bases left unmatched: 2. Looked up from germline, CDR1 is MNHEY and CDR2 is SMNVEV (reference sequence).

The chain employs TRBV28 and TRBJ2-1, with D possibly matching TRBD2 (6 bases). V was trimmed by 6 bases and J by 6 bases, leaving 24 bases between them. CDR1 MDHEN and CDR2 SYDVKM come from the germline V gene. CDR3 length: 17 amino acids. The CDR3 sequence is CASRGGSGLPLGNEQFF. CDR3 in DNA: TGTGCCAGCAGGGGAGGTAGCGGCCTCCCATTGGGCAATGAGCAGTTCTTC.